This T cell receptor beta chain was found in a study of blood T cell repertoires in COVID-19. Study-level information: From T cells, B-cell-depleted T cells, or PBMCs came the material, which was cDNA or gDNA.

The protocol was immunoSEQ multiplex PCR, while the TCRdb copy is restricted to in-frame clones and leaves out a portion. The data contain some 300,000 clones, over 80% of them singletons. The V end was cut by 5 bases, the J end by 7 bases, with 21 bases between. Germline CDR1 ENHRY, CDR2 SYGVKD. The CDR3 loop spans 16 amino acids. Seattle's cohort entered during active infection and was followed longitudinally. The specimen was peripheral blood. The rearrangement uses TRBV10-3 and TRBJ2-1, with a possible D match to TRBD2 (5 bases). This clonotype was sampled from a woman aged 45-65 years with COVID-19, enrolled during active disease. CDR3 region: CAISPLSGLGGNEQFF. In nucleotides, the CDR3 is TGTGCCATCAGTCCCTTAAGCGGACTGGGTGGAAATGAGCAGTTCTTC.